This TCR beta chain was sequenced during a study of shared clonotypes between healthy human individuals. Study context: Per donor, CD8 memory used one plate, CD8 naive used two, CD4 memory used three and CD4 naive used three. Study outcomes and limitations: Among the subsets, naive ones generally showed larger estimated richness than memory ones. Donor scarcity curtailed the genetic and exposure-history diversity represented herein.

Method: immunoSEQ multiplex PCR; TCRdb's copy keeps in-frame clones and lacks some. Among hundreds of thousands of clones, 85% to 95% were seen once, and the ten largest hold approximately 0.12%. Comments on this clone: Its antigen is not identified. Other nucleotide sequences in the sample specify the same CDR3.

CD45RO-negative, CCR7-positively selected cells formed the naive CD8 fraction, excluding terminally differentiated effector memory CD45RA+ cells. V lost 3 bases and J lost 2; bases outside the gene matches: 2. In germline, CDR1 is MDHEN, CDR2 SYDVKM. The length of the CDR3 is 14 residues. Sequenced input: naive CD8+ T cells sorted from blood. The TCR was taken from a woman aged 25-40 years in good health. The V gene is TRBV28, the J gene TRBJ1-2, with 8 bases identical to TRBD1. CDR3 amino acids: CASSLQGANYGYTF. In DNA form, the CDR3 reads TGTGCCAGCAGTTTGCAGGGGGCCAACTATGGCTACACCTTC.